This T cell receptor beta chain was identified in a study of somatic mutations in cytotoxic T cells in rheumatoid arthritis. About the research overall: The authors flow-sorted some V beta antibody-stained T-cell populations at nearly 100% purity, including V beta1+ cells that they sequenced for TCRB.

Measured with immunoSEQ multiplex PCR; TCRdb has only the in-frame clones, and not every one. The table shows fewer than 20,000 clones, with around 79% occurring only once. The CDR3 has 13 amino acids. Germline CDR1 SGHDT, CDR2 YYEEEE. V lost 5 bases to trimming and J lost 2 bases, with 10 bases between them. This clone was seen once. This clonotype was sampled from a woman aged 55-70 years in good health. V and J are TRBV5-6 and TRBJ1-2; TRBD1 is a possible D gene (6 bases). The material sequenced was CD8+ T cells sorted from blood. The CDR3 loop is CASRKQGNYGYTF. CDR3 in DNA: TGTGCCAGCAGGAAACAGGGAAACTATGGCTACACCTTC.